This TCR beta chain was sequenced in a study of tumor-infiltrating lymphocytes in localized non-small cell lung cancer. The data were produced by immunoSEQ multiplex PCR, yet TCRdb's version contains in-frame clones alone and is incomplete. The table lists more than 1,300 clones, 85% of them singletons. The TCR originated in a human donor with non-small cell lung cancer. Sequenced sample: lung tumor tissue.

The CDR3: CAWSTGAGGETQYF. CDR3 in DNA: TGTGCCTGGAGCACCGGAGCGGGAGGGGAGACCCAGTACTTC. J is TRBJ2-5 and V is TRBV30; 10 nucleotides line up with TRBD2. With 3 bases clipped from V and 5 bases from J, the junction kept 6 bases outside the gene matches. This CDR3 region has 14 residues. The germline V gene encodes CDR1 GTSNPN and CDR2 SVGIG (reference sequence).